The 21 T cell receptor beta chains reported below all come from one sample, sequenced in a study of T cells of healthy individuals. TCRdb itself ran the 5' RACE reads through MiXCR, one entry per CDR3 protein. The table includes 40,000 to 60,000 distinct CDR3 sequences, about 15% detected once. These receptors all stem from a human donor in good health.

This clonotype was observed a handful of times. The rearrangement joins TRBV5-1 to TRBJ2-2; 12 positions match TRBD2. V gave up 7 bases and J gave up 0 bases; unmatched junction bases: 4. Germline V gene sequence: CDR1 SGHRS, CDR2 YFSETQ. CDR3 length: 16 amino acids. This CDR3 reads CASQTSGGANTGELFF. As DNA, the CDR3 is TGCGCCAGCCAGACTAGCGGGGGCGCGAACACCGGGGAGCTGTTTTTT.

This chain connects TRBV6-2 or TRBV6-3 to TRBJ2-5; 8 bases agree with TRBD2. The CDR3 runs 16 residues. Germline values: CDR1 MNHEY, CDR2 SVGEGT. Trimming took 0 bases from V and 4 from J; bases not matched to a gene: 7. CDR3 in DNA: TGTGCCAGCAGTTACTCGACACTAGCGGTGGGAGAGACCCAGTACTTC. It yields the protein CASSYSTLAVGETQYF.

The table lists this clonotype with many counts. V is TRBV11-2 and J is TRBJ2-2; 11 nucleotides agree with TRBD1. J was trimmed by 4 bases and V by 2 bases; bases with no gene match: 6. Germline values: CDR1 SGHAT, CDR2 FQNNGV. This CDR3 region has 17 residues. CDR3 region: CASSLRTGGFVTGELFF. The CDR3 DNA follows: TGTGCCAGCAGCTTAAGGACAGGGGGCTTTGTCACCGGGGAGCTGTTTTTT.

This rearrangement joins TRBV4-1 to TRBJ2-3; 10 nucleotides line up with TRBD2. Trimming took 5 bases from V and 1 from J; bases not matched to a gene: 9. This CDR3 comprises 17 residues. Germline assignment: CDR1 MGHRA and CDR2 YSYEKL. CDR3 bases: TGCGCCAGCAGCTTACGATCAGGGACTAGCGGCACAGATACGCAGTATTTT. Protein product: CASSLRSGTSGTDTQYF.

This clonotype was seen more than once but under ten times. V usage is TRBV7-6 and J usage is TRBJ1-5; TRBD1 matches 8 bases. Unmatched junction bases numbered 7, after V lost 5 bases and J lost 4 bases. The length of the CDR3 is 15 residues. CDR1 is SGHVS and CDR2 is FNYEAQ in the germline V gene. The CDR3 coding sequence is TGTGCCAGCAGCCCCGGGACAGGACATAATCAGCCCCAGCATTTT. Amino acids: CASSPGTGHNQPQHF.

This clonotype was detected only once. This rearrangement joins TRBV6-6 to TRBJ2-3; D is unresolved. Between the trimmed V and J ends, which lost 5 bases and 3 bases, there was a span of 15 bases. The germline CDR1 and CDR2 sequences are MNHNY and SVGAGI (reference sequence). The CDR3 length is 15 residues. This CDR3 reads CASSRRGQSTDTQYF. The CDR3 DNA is TGTGCCAGCAGTCGGCGTGGTCAAAGTACAGATACGCAGTATTTT.

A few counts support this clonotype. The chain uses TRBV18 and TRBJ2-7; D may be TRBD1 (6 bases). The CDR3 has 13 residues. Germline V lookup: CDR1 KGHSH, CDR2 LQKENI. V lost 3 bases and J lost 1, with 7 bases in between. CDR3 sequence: CASSPDSSYEQYF. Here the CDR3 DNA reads TGTGCCAGCTCACCGGACAGTTCCTACGAGCAGTACTTC. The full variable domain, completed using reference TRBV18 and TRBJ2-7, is NAGVMQNPRHLVRRRGQEARLRCSPMKGHSHVYWYRQLPEEGLKFMVYLQKENIIDESGMPKERFSAEFPKEGPSILRIQQVVRGDSAAYFCASSPDSSYEQYFGPGTRLTVT.

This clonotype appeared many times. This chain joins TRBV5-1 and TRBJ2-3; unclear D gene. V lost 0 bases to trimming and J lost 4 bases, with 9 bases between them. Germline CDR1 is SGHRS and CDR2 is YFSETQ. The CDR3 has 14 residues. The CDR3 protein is CASSLEKVADTQYF. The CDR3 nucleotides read TGCGCCAGCAGCTTGGAGAAGGTTGCAGATACGCAGTATTTT. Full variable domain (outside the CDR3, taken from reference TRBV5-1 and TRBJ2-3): KAGVTQTPRYLIKTRGQQVTLSCSPISGHRSVSWYQQTPGQGLQFLFEYFSETQRNKGNFPGRFSGRQFSNSRSEMNVSTLELGDSALYLCASSLEKVADTQYFGPGTRLTVL.

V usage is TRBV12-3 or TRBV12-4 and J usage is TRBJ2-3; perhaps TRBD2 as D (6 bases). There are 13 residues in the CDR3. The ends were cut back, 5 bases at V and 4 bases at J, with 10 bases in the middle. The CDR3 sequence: CASSTPGADTQYF. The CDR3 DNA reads TGTGCCAGCAGTACTCCGGGAGCAGATACGCAGTATTTT.

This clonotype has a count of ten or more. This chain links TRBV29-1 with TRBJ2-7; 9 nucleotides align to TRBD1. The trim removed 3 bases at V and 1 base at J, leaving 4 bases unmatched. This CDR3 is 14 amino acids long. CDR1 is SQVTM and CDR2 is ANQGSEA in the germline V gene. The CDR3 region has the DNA TGCAGCGTTGAGGGACAGGGAATGTCCTACGAGCAGTACTTC. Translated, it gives CSVEGQGMSYEQYF.

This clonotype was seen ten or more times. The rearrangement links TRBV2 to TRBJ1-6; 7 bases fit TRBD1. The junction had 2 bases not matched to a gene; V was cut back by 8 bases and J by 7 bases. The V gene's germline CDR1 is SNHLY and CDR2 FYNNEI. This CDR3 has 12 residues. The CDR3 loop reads CASGTENSPLHF. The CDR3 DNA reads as TGTGCCAGCGGGACAGAAAATTCACCCCTCCACTTT.

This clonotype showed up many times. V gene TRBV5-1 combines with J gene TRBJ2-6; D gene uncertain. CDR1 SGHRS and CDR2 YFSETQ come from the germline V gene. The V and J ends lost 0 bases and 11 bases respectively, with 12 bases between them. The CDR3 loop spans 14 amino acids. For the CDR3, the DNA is TGCGCCAGCAGCTTGGAGTACCGGCCCGACGTCCTGACTTTC. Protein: CASSLEYRPDVLTF.

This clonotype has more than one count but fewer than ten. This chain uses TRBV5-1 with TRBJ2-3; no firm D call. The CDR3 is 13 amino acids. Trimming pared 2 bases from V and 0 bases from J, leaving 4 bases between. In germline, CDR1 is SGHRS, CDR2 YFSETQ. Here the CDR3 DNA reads TGCGCCAGCAGCTTTGGGAGCACAGATACGCAGTATTTT. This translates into CASSFGSTDTQYF.

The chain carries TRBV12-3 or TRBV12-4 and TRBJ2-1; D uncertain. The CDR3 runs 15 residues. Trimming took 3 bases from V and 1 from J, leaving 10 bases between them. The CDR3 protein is CASSFAQFSYNEQFF. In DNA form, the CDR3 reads TGTGCCAGCAGTTTCGCTCAATTTTCCTACAATGAGCAGTTCTTC.

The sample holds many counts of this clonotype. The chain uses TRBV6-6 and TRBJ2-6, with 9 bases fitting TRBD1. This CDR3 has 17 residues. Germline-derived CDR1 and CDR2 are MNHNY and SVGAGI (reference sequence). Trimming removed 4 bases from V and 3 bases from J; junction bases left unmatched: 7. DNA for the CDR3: TGTGCCAGCAGTTTACAGGGGGCCGTTAGTGGGGCCAACGTCCTGACTTTC. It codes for CASSLQGAVSGANVLTF.

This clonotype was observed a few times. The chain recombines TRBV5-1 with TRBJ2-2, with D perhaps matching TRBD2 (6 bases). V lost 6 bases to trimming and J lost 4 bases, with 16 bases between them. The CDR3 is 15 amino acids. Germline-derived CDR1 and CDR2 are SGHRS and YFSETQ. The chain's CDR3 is CASNDGSGGTGELFF. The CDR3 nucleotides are TGCGCCAGCAACGACGGGAGTGGAGGCACCGGGGAGCTGTTTTTT.

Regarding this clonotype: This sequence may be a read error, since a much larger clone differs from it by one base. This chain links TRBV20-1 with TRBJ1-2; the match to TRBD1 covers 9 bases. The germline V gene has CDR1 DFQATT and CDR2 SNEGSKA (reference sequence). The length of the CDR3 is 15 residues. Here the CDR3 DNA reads TGCAGTGCTAGAGAACAGGGGGCGATTAACTATGGCTACAACTTC. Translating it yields CSAREQGAINYGYNF.

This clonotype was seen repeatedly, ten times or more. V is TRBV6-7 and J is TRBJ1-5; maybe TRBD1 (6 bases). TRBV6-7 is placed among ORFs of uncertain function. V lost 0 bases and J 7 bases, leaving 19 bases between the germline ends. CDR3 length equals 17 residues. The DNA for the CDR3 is TGTGCCAGCAGTTACTCCCGAGGAGGGGGACATGGACAGCCCCAGCATTTT. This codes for CASSYSRGGGHGQPQHF.

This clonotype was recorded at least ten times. The CDR3 loop is CASSRKGVGAYSEQYF. CDR3 in DNA: TGTGCCAGCAGTCGAAAGGGGGTGGGGGCTTACTCCGAGCAGTACTTC. The rearrangement joins TRBV27 to TRBJ2-7, with D possibly TRBD1 on 6 matching bases. CDR1 and CDR2 from the germline V gene are MNHEY and SMNVEV (reference sequence). The V gene lost 5 bases and the J gene lost 6 bases, with 23 bases spanning the gap. This CDR3 is built from 16 residues.

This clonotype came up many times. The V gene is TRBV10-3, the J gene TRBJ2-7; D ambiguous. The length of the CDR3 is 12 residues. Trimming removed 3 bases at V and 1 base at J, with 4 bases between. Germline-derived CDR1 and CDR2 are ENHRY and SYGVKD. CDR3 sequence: CAISDTSYEQYF. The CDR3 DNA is TGTGCCATCAGTGACACTTCCTACGAGCAGTACTTC.

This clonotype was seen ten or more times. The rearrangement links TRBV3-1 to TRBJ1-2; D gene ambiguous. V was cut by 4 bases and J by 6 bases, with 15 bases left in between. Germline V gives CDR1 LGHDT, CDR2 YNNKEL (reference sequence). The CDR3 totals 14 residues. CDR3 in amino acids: CASSLWVSGDGYTF. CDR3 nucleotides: TGTGCCAGCAGCCTATGGGTCAGTGGAGATGGCTACACCTTC.